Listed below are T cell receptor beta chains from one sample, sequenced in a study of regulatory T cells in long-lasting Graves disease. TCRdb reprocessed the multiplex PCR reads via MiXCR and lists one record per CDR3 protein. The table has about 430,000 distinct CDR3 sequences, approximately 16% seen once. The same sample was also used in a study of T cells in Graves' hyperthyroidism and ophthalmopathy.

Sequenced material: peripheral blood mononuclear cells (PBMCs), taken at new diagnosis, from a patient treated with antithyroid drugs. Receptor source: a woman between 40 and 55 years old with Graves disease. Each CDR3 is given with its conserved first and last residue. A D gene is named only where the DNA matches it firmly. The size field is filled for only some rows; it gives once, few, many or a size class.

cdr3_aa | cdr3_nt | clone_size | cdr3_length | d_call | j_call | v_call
CATSGLSQGTGELFF | TGTGCCACCAGCGGCCTTTCGCAGGGTACCGGGGAGCTGTTTTTT | few | 15 | . | TRBJ2-2 | TRBV15
CATSTGPSGNDEQFF | TGTGCCACCAGCACCGGGCCTAGCGGGAATGATGAGCAGTTCTTC | many | 15 | TRBD2 | TRBJ2-1 | TRBV15
CASSYSSTATGRANYGYTF | TGTGCCAGCAGTTACTCGTCGACTGCAACAGGGAGAGCTAACTATGGCTACACCTTC | many | 19 | . | TRBJ1-2 | TRBV6-5
CASRGTGLRTDTQYF | TGTGCCAGCAGGGGGACAGGGCTCCGCACAGATACGCAGTATTTT | . | 15 | TRBD1 | TRBJ2-3 | TRBV27
CASSWAGIVNEQFF | TGTGCCAGTAGTTGGGCAGGGATTGTGAATGAGCAGTTCTTC | many | 14 | . | TRBJ2-1 | TRBV19
CASSFQDNSYEQYF | TGTGCCAGCAGTTTCCAGGACAACTCCTACGAGCAGTACTTC | many | 14 | . | TRBJ2-7 | TRBV28
CASSLGRGVSADTQYF | TGTGCCAGCAGCTTAGGACGCGGCGTATCGGCAGATACGCAGTATTTT | many | 16 | . | TRBJ2-3 | TRBV11-3
CASIRGQSGNTIYF | TGTGCCAGCATCCGGGGCCAGTCTGGAAACACCATATATTTT | few | 14 | . | TRBJ1-3 | TRBV28
CSARVPRDRGHGGTQYF | TGCAGTGCTAGAGTTCCCCGGGACAGGGGCCACGGTGGGACCCAGTACTTC | many | 17 | TRBD1 | TRBJ2-5 | TRBV20-1
CASSFTLGSPLHF | TGTGCCAGCAGCTTTACTTTAGGGTCACCCCTCCACTTT | few | 13 | . | TRBJ1-6 | TRBV7-9
CASSLRGQTTDTQYF | TGTGCCAGCAGCTTACGGGGTCAAACCACAGATACGCAGTATTTT | . | 15 | . | TRBJ2-3 | TRBV7-3
CASHFGNSIGELFF | TGTGCCTCCCACTTCGGGAATTCGATCGGGGAGCTGTTTTTT | many | 14 | . | TRBJ2-2 | TRBV30
CASSFSRVSGNTIYF | TGTGCCAGCAGTTTCTCGAGGGTTTCTGGAAACACCATATATTTT | few | 15 | . | TRBJ1-3 | TRBV28
CATTGLPSYEQYF | TGTGCCACCACGGGGTTACCCTCGTACGAGCAGTACTTC | . | 13 | . | TRBJ2-7 | TRBV28
CASSSGTSGKADTQYF | TGTGCCAGCAGCTCCGGGACTAGCGGGAAAGCAGATACGCAGTATTTT | many | 16 | TRBD2 | TRBJ2-3 | TRBV7-3
CASSEGDLRKLFF | TGTGCCAGCAGTGAAGGGGACCTTAGAAAACTGTTTTTT | many | 13 | . | TRBJ1-4 | TRBV2
CASSYGGRVSYEQYF | TGTGCCAGCAGTTACGGCGGGAGGGTCTCCTACGAGCAGTACTTC | many | 15 | TRBD2 | TRBJ2-7 | TRBV6-5
CASSLGGGAGYEQYF | TGTGCCAGCAGCTTGGGAGGGGGGGCCGGGTACGAGCAGTACTTC | few | 15 | . | TRBJ2-7 | TRBV5-5
CASSLDSTGGLIKQYF | TGTGCCAGCAGCTTAGATTCGACAGGGGGCCTCATCAAGCAGTACTTC | many | 16 | TRBD1 | TRBJ2-7 | TRBV11-2
CAWSVAGGGYEQYF | TGTGCCTGGAGTGTGGCGGGAGGAGGCTACGAGCAGTACTTC | many | 14 | TRBD2 | TRBJ2-7 | TRBV30
CASSFLAGVNSNQPQHF | TGTGCCAGCAGTTTTCTTGCAGGAGTAAATAGCAATCAGCCCCAGCATTTT | many | 17 | . | TRBJ1-5 | TRBV12-3/TRBV12-4